The clone carrying this T cell receptor beta chain was recorded only once. Its target is unknown. The germline V gene encodes CDR1 SGHRS and CDR2 YFSETQ. This CDR3 has 16 residues. V shed 0 bases, J shed 6 bases, and the junction held 9 bases outside the gene matches. The sample is drawn from a study of shared clonotypes between healthy human individuals. The overall study: The composition of the donors was a couple of women and a few men aged 18 to 49.

Some clones are missing from TCRdb's copy, which holds only in-frame ones; the method was immunoSEQ multiplex PCR. The sample has roughly 500,000 clones; about 72% are singletons. Notes on the study in general: Owing to a small donor count, the genetic and exposure-history diversity represented was limited.

This receptor was obtained from a woman in her thirties or forties in good health. Some clones in this sample may be carry-over from other donors' samples. The chain joins TRBV5-1 to TRBJ2-1; 7 nucleotides agree with TRBD1. The sample was PBMCs. Here the CDR3 DNA reads TGCGCCAGCAGCTTGGTCGGTGACAGGGAGCTCAATGAGCAGTTCTTC. It specifies CASSLVGDRELNEQFF.